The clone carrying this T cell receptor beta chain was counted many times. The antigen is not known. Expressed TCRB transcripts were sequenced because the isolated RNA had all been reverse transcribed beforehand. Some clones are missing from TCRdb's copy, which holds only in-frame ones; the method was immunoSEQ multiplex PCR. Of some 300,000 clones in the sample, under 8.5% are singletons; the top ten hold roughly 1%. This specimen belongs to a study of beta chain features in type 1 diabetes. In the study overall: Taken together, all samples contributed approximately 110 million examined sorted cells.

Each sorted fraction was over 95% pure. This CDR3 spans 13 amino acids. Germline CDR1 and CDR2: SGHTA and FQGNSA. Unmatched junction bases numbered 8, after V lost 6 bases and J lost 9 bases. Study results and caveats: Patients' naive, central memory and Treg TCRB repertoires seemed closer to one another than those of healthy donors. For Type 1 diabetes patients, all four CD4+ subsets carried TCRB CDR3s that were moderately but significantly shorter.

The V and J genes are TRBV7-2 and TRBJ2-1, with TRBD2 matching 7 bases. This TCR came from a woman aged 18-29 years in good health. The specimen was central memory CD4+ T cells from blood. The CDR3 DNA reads TGTGCCAGCAGTCTGAGGCGGGGGTTTGAGCAGTTCTTC. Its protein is CASSLRRGFEQFF.